This TCR beta chain comes out of a study of human T cells and chemical hapten exposure. The overall study: Upper back patch tests used 0.01% DPC, scored after 6 days. The variation in per-sample TCR yields arose mainly from small differences in pooled library volumes. General observations from the study: Compared with pre-sensitization or healthy control sets, expanded TCRs clustered more.

Time point specified: pre-sensitization, week 0. Sample treatment: therapeutic diphenylcyclopropenone sensitization with weekly scalp DPC. Staff drew blood before applying each patch test. Germline values: CDR1 SGHNT, CDR2 YYREEE (reference sequence). The germline V and J ends were trimmed by 0 bases and 4 bases, with 13 bases remaining between them. This CDR3 has 15 residues. This clonotype was seen a handful of times. What it binds is not known. MiXCR, run by TCRdb on the RACE reads, gives a single entry per CDR3 protein. The sample lists some 60,000 distinct CDR3 sequences, roughly 12% seen once, with about 4% in the top ten.

The TCR was taken from a middle-aged woman with alopecia areata. Some clones in this sample may be carry-over from other donors' samples. The starting material was whole blood, obtained in connection with sensitization to the hapten diphenylcyclopropenone (DPC). The chain recombines TRBV5-4 with TRBJ2-5, with D possibly TRBD2 on 6 matching bases. CDR3 DNA: TGTGCCAGCAGCTTGGGGGAAAGGGGAGGAGAGACCCAGTACTTC. Its translation is CASSLGERGGETQYF.